This note documents a single TCR beta chain sequence. This specimen belongs to a study of CD8 T cells in Susac syndrome. Bulk CD8+ and CD4+ cells came from magnetic negative isolation; CD8+ TEMRA by FACS. The CDR3 is 13 amino acids. Trimming removed 1 base from V and 7 bases from J, with 8 bases in between. An amount of RNA that ranged from roughly 0.5 to 1 ug was reverse transcribed with random hexamers. Across 54 Vbeta and 13 Jbeta, immunoSEQ multiplex PCR amplified TCR beta CDR3. A single record per CDR3 protein comes from TCRdb applying MiXCR to the immunoSEQ multiplex PCR reads. Here the sample spans fewer than 300,000 distinct CDR3 sequences, approximately 81% being singletons.

This chain joins TRBV12-3 or TRBV12-4 and TRBJ2-1; no clear D. Sequenced sample: CD8+ T cells from PBMCs. This TCR came from a human donor with multiple sclerosis. The CDR3 spells CASSLGPHNEQFF. The CDR3 nucleotides read TGTGCCAGCAGTTTAGGGCCACATAATGAGCAGTTCTTC.